A selection of T cell receptor beta chains follows, all from one sample in a study of blood T cell repertoires in COVID-19. Using immunoSEQ multiplex PCR, the repertoire was profiled, and TCRdb retains in-frame clones only, with some absent. The sample yields approximately 77,000 clones, 65% to 85% seen once. Input material: peripheral blood. These receptors all come from a woman aged 55-69 years with acute or convalescent COVID-19. CDR3s include the opening cysteine and the closing phenylalanine or tryptophan. The D gene is left open where the match is weak. A clone size is listed for some rows: how often the clone was seen (once, few, many), or a class if it is expanded.

>TRBV5-1|NA|TRBJ1-1|NA
TGCGCCAGCAGCTTGAAGGGAGAAGGCACTGAAGCTTTCTTT
CASSLKGEGTEAFF
>TRBV6-4|NA|TRBJ2-6|TRBD2
TGTGCCAGCAGTGACTCCCTCCGACTAGCGGATACCTCTGGGGCCAACGTCCTGACTTTC
CASSDSLRLADTSGANVLTF
>TRBV6-5|NA|TRBJ1-3|NA
TGTGCCAGCAGATCCACAGGAAACACCATATATTTT
CASRSTGNTIYF
>TRBV4-1|many|TRBJ1-3|NA
TGCGCCAGCAGCCAAGCCCATAGCAGTGGAAACACCATATATTTT
CASSQAHSSGNTIYF
>TRBV27|NA|TRBJ1-2|NA
TGTGCCAGCAGTTTTAGTGCCGTGGACTATGGCTACACCTTC
CASSFSAVDYGYTF
>TRBV2|NA|TRBJ1-1|TRBD1
TGTGCCAGCAGTGGAATAGACAGGGTGGCCACTGAAGCTTTCTTT
CASSGIDRVATEAFF
>TRBV5-1|NA|TRBJ2-2|TRBD2
TGCGCCTCAACAACCGGGACTATTATCACCGGGGAGCTGTTTTTT
CASTTGTIITGELFF
>TRBV7-9|once|TRBJ2-7|NA
TGTGCCAGCAGCTTAGGGGACCTGACAGGTAGCTCCTACGAGCAGTACTTC
CASSLGDLTGSSYEQYF
>TRBV3-1/TRBV3-2|NA|TRBJ2-2|NA
TGTGCCAGCAGACTTTGGGGCAACAGAGGCACCGGGGAGCTGTTTTTT
CASRLWGNRGTGELFF
>TRBV30|NA|TRBJ2-7|TRBD1
TGTGCCTGGAGCCAGGGGACAGGGGACGAGCAGTACTTC
CAWSQGTGDEQYF
>TRBV3-1/TRBV3-2|NA|TRBJ2-1|TRBD2
TGTGCCAGCAGCCAAGATTATAGCGGGGGGGCCGTTTCGTTCTTC
CASSQDYSGGAVSFF
>TRBV7-7|NA|TRBJ2-1|NA
TGTGCTAGCAGCACTAGTGGGTTAGGCGAGCAGTTCTTC
CASSTSGLGEQFF
>TRBV19|NA|TRBJ2-5|NA
TGTGCCAGTAGTATAGGTCGGCAGGGGATTCAAGAGACCCAGTACTTC
CASSIGRQGIQETQYF
>TRBV7-2|NA|TRBJ1-1|NA
TGTGCCAGCAGCCCGGGACAAATGAACACTGAAGCTTTCTTT
CASSPGQMNTEAFF
>TRBV19|few|TRBJ1-1|TRBD1
TGTGCCAGTAGTATAGGTGCCGGCAGGGGGAAAGGTTTTACTGAAGCTTTCTTT
CASSIGAGRGKGFTEAFF
>TRBV18|NA|TRBJ2-2|TRBD1
TGTGCCAGCTCTCCGGGACAGAGCACCGGGGAGCTGTTTTTT
CASSPGQSTGELFF